These T cell receptor beta chains were read from a single sample in a study of shared clonotypes between healthy human individuals. Here immunoSEQ multiplex PCR was the method, and the copy in TCRdb shows in-frame clones only, minus some. This table holds about 490,000 clones, over 65% found once. The sequenced sample consisted of PBMCs. These receptors were collected from a middle-aged woman in good health. Some clones in this sample may be carry-over from other donors' samples. CDR3s include the opening cysteine and the closing phenylalanine or tryptophan. Fields, in order: J gene, D gene, V gene, clone size, CDR3 DNA, CDR3 protein. D genes are given only for firm matches. Clone size is given for some rows only: seen once, a few or many times, or a class if the clone is expanded.

TRBJ1-1,-,TRBV11-2,-,TGTGCCAGCAGCTTAGTTTCGGGGCGGGTCACTGAAGCTTTCTTT,CASSLVSGRVTEAFF
TRBJ1-4,TRBD1,TRBV27,once,TGTGCCAGCAGTTTATCGGTGGGACAGGATGAAAAACTGTTTTTT,CASSLSVGQDEKLFF
TRBJ2-2,-,TRBV7-3,-,TGTGCCAGCGCACCCGGACGGACGAACACCGGGGAGCTGTTTTTT,CASAPGRTNTGELFF
TRBJ2-1,-,TRBV21-1,-,TGTGCCAGCAGCAGTAAGCGCTGTGTTTGTTGTGAGCAGTTCTTC,CASSSKRCVCCEQFF
TRBJ1-2,-,TRBV5-8,few,TGTGCCAGCAGCCACGGAAAGAACTATGGCTACACCTTC,CASSHGKNYGYTF
TRBJ2-7,-,TRBV2,-,TGTGCCAGCAGTGAACCGCCCCCTACAGACTCCTACGAGCAGTACTTC,CASSEPPPTDSYEQYF
TRBJ2-1,-,TRBV19,-,TGTGCCAGTAGTATTAAGTGGGACATCGGGTCCTACAATGAGCAGTTCTTC,CASSIKWDIGSYNEQFF
TRBJ2-5,-,TRBV5-6,-,TGTGCCAGCAGCCCCAATGGAGGGATCCGGGAGACCCAGTACTTC,CASSPNGGIRETQYF
TRBJ2-7,TRBD2,TRBV29-1,few,TGCAGCGTTGGGCGTAGCGGGAGTGGAGAGCAGTACTTC,CSVGRSGSGEQYF
TRBJ1-4,-,TRBV18,once,TGTGCCAGCTCAGACGGCGGTGAGGATGAAAAACTGTTTTTT,CASSDGGEDEKLFF
TRBJ1-4,-,TRBV2,-,TGTGCCAGCAGTCGGTGGAGGGGAGGAGGTGAAAAACTGTTTTTT,CASSRWRGGGEKLFF
TRBJ2-4,TRBD1,TRBV11-1,-,TGTGCCAGCAGCTTACCCTGGGACAGGGGACCCATTCAGTACTTC,CASSLPWDRGPIQYF
TRBJ2-7,-,TRBV7-2,-,TGTGCCAGCAGCTTACGAGTGGGTCTCGAGCAGTACTTC,CASSLRVGLEQYF
TRBJ2-1,-,TRBV7-3,-,TGTGCCAGCAGCTCGGAGGCAATTGGCAATGAGCAGTTCTTC,CASSSEAIGNEQFF
TRBJ1-4,-,TRBV7-9,-,TGTGCCAGCAGCTTAGCGGGGGTTGAAAAACTGTTTTTT,CASSLAGVEKLFF
TRBJ1-1,TRBD1,TRBV11-2,-,TGTGCCAGCAGCTTTGACAGGGATAACACTGAAGCTTTCTTT,CASSFDRDNTEAFF
TRBJ2-1,TRBD1,TRBV27,-,TGTGCCAGCAGTCAACGACAGGGCGGGAATGAGCAGTTCTTC,CASSQRQGGNEQFF
TRBJ2-4,TRBD1,TRBV18,-,TGTGCCAGCTCACCACCAGGGGGCCAGAGGAACATTCAGTACTTC,CASSPPGGQRNIQYF
TRBJ2-1,-,TRBV9,-,TGTGCCAGCAGCGTAATCGGGGTCGCTGGCAATGAGCAGTTCTTC,CASSVIGVAGNEQFF
TRBJ1-3,-,TRBV6-5,-,TGTGCCAGCAGTTACGCAGCCATGTCTGGAAACACCATATATTTT,CASSYAAMSGNTIYF
TRBJ2-3,TRBD2,TRBV4-3,few,TGCGCCAGCAGCCAAGATGAGACTAGCGGATACTCTAGCACAGATACGCAGTATTTT,CASSQDETSGYSSTDTQYF
TRBJ2-7,-,TRBV30,-,TGTGCCTGGAGCCCAGGGGTCTACGAGCAGTACTTC,CAWSPGVYEQYF
TRBJ2-6,TRBD2,TRBV7-6,once,TGTGCCAGCAGCCCAAACCTTGGACTAGCGGGACCCTCTGGGGCCAACGTCCTGACTTTC,CASSPNLGLAGPSGANVLTF
TRBJ1-2,TRBD1,TRBV7-8,-,TGTGCCAGCAGCTTTGGGACAGGAGGGAGCTACACCTTC,CASSFGTGGSYTF
TRBJ2-7,TRBD2,TRBV29-1,-,TGCAGCGTCAGACTAGCGGGACGGTACGAGCAGTACTTC,CSVRLAGRYEQYF
TRBJ2-3,TRBD2,TRBV7-9,-,TGTGCCAGCAGCCCGGGACTAGCGAGAGATACGCAGTATTTT,CASSPGLARDTQYF
TRBJ2-1,-,TRBV28,-,TGTGCCAGCAGTTTGGGGGAGCCCCACAATGAGCAGTTCTTC,CASSLGEPHNEQFF
TRBJ2-2,-,TRBV6-6,once,TGTGCCAGCAGTTACGGGGTCACCGGGGAGCTGTTTTTT,CASSYGVTGELFF
TRBJ1-4,-,TRBV5-1,-,TGCGCCAGCAGCCTGGACACTAATGAAAAACTGTTTTTT,CASSLDTNEKLFF
TRBJ2-3,-,TRBV7-3,-,TGTGCCAGCAGCTTTGGTCCGACCAACACAGATACGCAGTATTTT,CASSFGPTNTDTQYF
TRBJ1-2,-,TRBV11-2,-,TGTGCCAGCAGCTTATCCGGCTATGGCTACACCTTC,CASSLSGYGYTF
TRBJ1-2,-,TRBV14,-,TGTGCCAGCAGCCAAGATCTGTCGGACAACTATGGCTACACCTTC,CASSQDLSDNYGYTF
TRBJ2-1,TRBD1,TRBV2,once,TGTGCCAGCGCCGGGACAGGGACCTACAATGAGCAGTTCTTC,CASAGTGTYNEQFF
TRBJ2-7,TRBD1,TRBV27,few,TGTGCCAGCAGTTTACGGGACAGGGGATCGTACGAGCAGTACTTC,CASSLRDRGSYEQYF
TRBJ2-5,TRBD2,TRBV6-6,-,TGTGCCAGCAGGCTAGCGGGAGGGCCGGATTTGGAGACCCAGTACTTC,CASRLAGGPDLETQYF
TRBJ2-1,-,TRBV5-8,-,TGTGCCAGCAGCTTCAGGGGCGCTACAGGTTACAATGAGCAGTTCTTC,CASSFRGATGYNEQFF
TRBJ2-3,-,TRBV15,-,TGTGCCACCAGCAGCGCGATAACAGATACGCAGTATTTT,CATSSAITDTQYF
TRBJ1-4,-,TRBV2,-,TGTGCCAGCAGTACAGGTTCCAGTGGAGGCGAAAAACTGTTTTTT,CASSTGSSGGEKLFF
TRBJ2-4,-,TRBV28,-,TGTGCCAGCAGCCACAGGGCCGTACTAGCCAAAAACATTCAGTACTTC,CASSHRAVLAKNIQYF
TRBJ1-5,-,TRBV6-7,-,TGTGCCAGCAGTTACCACACTTTGGGCAATCAGCCCCAGCATTTT,CASSYHTLGNQPQHF
TRBJ2-5,-,TRBV29-1,-,TGCAGCCCCTGGGACGGGACCCCTCAAGAGACCCAGTACTTC,CSPWDGTPQETQYF
TRBJ1-5,TRBD1,TRBV19,-,TGTGCCAGTAGGGACAGGGGGAATCAGCCCCAGCATTTT,CASRDRGNQPQHF
TRBJ2-3,-,TRBV11-3,many,TGTGCCAGCAGCTTAGGCATAGGGGATACGCAGTATTTT,CASSLGIGDTQYF
TRBJ2-5,TRBD2,TRBV7-2,-,TGTGCCAGCAGCTCCCTAGCGGGAAGCCACGAGACCCAGTACTTC,CASSSLAGSHETQYF
TRBJ1-4,TRBD1,TRBV28,-,TGTGCCAGCAGCTTGGGACAGGGGGCGGGGAAACTGTTTTTT,CASSLGQGAGKLFF
TRBJ2-1,-,TRBV5-1,few,TGCGCCAGCAGCTTGGGGGGAAGTGAGCAGTTCTTC,CASSLGGSEQFF
TRBJ2-2,TRBD2,TRBV7-2,-,TGTGCCAGCAGCTCTTATAGCGGGAGGAACACCGGGGAGCTGTTTTTT,CASSSYSGRNTGELFF
TRBJ2-1,-,TRBV19,-,TGTGCCAGTAGTATGGCCCAGGGAACATACAATGAGCAGTTCTTC,CASSMAQGTYNEQFF
TRBJ1-2,TRBD1,TRBV30,-,TGTGCCTGGAGTACCGGGACAGCCTATGGCTACACCTTC,CAWSTGTAYGYTF
TRBJ2-5,-,TRBV5-1,-,TGCGCCAGCAGCCCACTGGGGAACCAAGAGACCCAGTACTTC,CASSPLGNQETQYF
TRBJ2-7,-,TRBV11-2,few,TGTGCCAGCAGCCCTCCCCGGGTCTACGAGCAGTACTTC,CASSPPRVYEQYF
TRBJ2-7,TRBD2,TRBV5-6,once,TGTGCCAGCAGCCTGGGACTAGCGGGAGATTACGAGCAGTACTTC,CASSLGLAGDYEQYF
TRBJ2-7,-,TRBV28,-,TGTGCCAGCGGCCCCGTTGGGTACGAGCAGTACTTC,CASGPVGYEQYF
TRBJ1-4,-,TRBV5-1,-,TGCGCCAGCAGCTTAGGTACAGGCCCAGATGAAAAACTGTTTTTT,CASSLGTGPDEKLFF
TRBJ2-1,-,TRBV9,-,TGTGCCAGCAGCGTGGGGACGAGGACCTACAATGAGCAGTTCTTC,CASSVGTRTYNEQFF
TRBJ2-2,TRBD2,TRBV27,-,TGTGCCAGCAGCCTACGGACGAGCGGGGGGGCCGGGGAGCTGTTTTTT,CASSLRTSGGAGELFF
TRBJ1-1,TRBD1,TRBV5-1,-,TGCGCCAGCAGTTTGGGGAACCGGGACAGGCAAGCTTTCTTT,CASSLGNRDRQAFF
TRBJ2-7,-,TRBV11-3,-,TGTGCCAGCAGCTTTGGCAGGGATGGCGAGCAGTACTTC,CASSFGRDGEQYF
TRBJ1-2,TRBD1,TRBV5-8,-,TGTGCCAGCAGCCCGGGACAGGGGTTGGGCTATGGCTACACCTTC,CASSPGQGLGYGYTF
TRBJ2-2,-,TRBV7-2,-,TGTGCCAGCAGCCCTGAAGCGGTAAACACCGGGGAGCTGTTTTTT,CASSPEAVNTGELFF